This T cell receptor (beta chain) was found in a study of T cell responses to AZD1222 COVID-19 vaccine. TCRdb keeps only in-frame clones here, not all; method: immunoSEQ multiplex PCR. The sample has 120,000 or so clones, over 75% seen once. Unmatched junction bases numbered 7, after V lost 7 bases and J lost 0 bases. This CDR3 region has 18 residues. CDR1 is SGHRS and CDR2 is YFSETQ in the germline V gene. The receptor was isolated from an adult in good health. The J gene is TRBJ2-1, the V gene TRBV5-1; TRBD2 matches 16 bases. This specimen was peripheral blood, taken on day 0 of AZD1222 vaccination. The CDR3 coding sequence is TGCGCCAGCGGACCGGGACTAGCGGGAGGGGGCTCCTACAATGAGCAGTTCTTC. Translating it yields CASGPGLAGGGSYNEQFF. Drawing the rest from reference TRBV5-1 and TRBJ2-1, the complete variable domain is KAGVTQTPRYLIKTRGQQVTLSCSPISGHRSVSWYQQTPGQGLQFLFEYFSETQRNKGNFPGRFSGRQFSNSRSEMNVSTLELGDSALYLCASGPGLAGGGSYNEQFFGPGTRLTVL.